Listed below are T cell receptor beta chains from one sample, sequenced in a study of beta chain features in type 1 diabetes. Profiling relied on immunoSEQ multiplex PCR, and the TCRdb table lists in-frame clones only, not all of them. The table records 680,000 or so clones, 15% to 18% of them present only once. What was sequenced was naive CD4+ T cells from blood. Receptor source: a man aged 18 to 30 in good health. Both conserved end residues are part of each CDR3. D genes are given only for firm matches. A row's size may be missing; if present it is once, few, many or a size class.

d_call,j_call,cdr3_length,clone_size,v_call,cdr3_aa,cdr3_nt
.,TRBJ1-5,16,.,TRBV6-1,CASSEGRWVGNQPQHF,TGTGCCAGCAGTGAAGGTAGATGGGTTGGCAATCAGCCCCAGCATTTT
TRBD1,TRBJ1-2,15,few,TRBV6-1,CASVVGAGQGYGYTF,TGTGCCAGCGTCGTAGGTGCGGGACAGGGGTATGGCTACACCTTC
TRBD1,TRBJ1-2,12,.,TRBV29-1,CSVGDRGYGYTF,TGCAGCGTTGGGGACAGGGGATATGGCTACACCTTC
.,TRBJ2-7,15,few,TRBV6-6,CASSTRDGTSYEQYF,TGTGCCAGCAGTACCCGGGACGGAACCTCCTACGAGCAGTACTTC
.,TRBJ2-6,17,few,TRBV7-2,CASSLAGHVSGANVLTF,TGTGCCAGCAGCTTAGCGGGACATGTCTCTGGGGCCAACGTCCTGACTTTC
.,TRBJ2-7,14,.,TRBV19,CASSIQLSSYEQYF,TGTGCCAGTAGTATACAGCTCAGCTCCTACGAGCAGTACTTC
TRBD2,TRBJ2-5,16,.,TRBV4-1,CASSLLGLAGEETQYF,TGCGCCAGCAGCCTACTCGGACTAGCGGGAGAAGAGACCCAGTACTTC
.,TRBJ1-1,14,few,TRBV7-9,CASSRGGINTEAFF,TGTGCCAGCAGCCGGGGGGGCATCAACACTGAAGCTTTCTTT
.,TRBJ2-7,15,few,TRBV29-1,CSVTLTIGSNYEQYF,TGCAGCGTTACTCTGACTATAGGCTCCAACTACGAGCAGTACTTC
.,TRBJ1-1,17,.,TRBV30,CAWSHEDRAELNTEAFF,TGTGCCTGGAGTCACGAGGACCGAGCAGAATTGAACACTGAAGCTTTCTTT
.,TRBJ1-6,14,.,TRBV7-2,CASSLSAPYSPLHF,TGTGCCAGCAGCTTAAGCGCGCCATATTCACCCCTCCACTTT